This TCR beta chain was identified during a study of T cell responses to AZD1222 COVID-19 vaccine. Study-level results: It should be noted that donors were predominantly white British and more often female, and clonal diversity was possibly underestimated. Spike-specific TCR breadth rose after two AZD1222 doses, and depth rose as well.

The germline V gene encodes CDR1 MGHRA and CDR2 YSYEKL. The CDR3 covers 16 residues. The V segment lost 4 bases and the J segment 4 bases; nucleotides outside the gene matches: 10. Produced via immunoSEQ multiplex PCR; TCRdb's table is partial and in-frame only. The sample carries 150,000 to 200,000 clones, more than 85% recorded once. In regard to this clone: Its antigen is as yet unknown.

The sample consisted of peripheral blood, taken 28 days after the second AZD1222 dose. This receptor was identified in an adult who received the AZD1222 COVID-19 vaccine. The gene calls are TRBV4-1 and TRBJ2-3, with TRBD2 matching 8 bases. CDR3 in DNA: TGCGCCAGCAGCCCCTCCGGGACTAGAGGCTCAGATACGCAGTATTTT. Translated, it gives CASSPSGTRGSDTQYF.